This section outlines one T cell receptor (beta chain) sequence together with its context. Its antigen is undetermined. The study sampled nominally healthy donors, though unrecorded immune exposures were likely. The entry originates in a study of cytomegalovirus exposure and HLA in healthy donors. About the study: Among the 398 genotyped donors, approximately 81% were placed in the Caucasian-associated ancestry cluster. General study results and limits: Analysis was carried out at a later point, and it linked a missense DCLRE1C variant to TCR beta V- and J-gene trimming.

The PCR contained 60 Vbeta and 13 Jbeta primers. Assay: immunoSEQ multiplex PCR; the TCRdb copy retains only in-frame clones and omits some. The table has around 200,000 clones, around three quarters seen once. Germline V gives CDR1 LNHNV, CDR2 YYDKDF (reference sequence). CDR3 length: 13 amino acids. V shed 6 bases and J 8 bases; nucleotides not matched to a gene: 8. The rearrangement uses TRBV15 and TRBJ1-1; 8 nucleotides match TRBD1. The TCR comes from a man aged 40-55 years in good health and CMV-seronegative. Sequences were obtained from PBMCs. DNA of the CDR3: TGTGCCACCAGGCCAGGGGGCAGCCCCGAAGCTTTCTTT. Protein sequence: CATRPGGSPEAFF.